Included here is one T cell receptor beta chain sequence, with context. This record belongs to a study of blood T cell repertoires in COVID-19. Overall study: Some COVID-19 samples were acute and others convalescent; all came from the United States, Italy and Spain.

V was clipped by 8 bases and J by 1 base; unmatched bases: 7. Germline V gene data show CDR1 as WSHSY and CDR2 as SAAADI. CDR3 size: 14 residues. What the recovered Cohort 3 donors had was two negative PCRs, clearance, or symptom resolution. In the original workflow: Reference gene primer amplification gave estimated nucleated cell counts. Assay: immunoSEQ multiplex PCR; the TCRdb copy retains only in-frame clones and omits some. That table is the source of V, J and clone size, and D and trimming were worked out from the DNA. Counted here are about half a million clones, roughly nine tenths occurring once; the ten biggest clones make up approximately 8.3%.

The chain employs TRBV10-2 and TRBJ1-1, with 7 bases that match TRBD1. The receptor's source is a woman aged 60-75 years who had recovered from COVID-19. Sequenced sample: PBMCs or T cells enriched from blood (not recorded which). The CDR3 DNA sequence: TGCGCCAGCTTTAACAGGGGCCGGAACACTGAAGCTTTCTTT. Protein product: CASFNRGRNTEAFF.